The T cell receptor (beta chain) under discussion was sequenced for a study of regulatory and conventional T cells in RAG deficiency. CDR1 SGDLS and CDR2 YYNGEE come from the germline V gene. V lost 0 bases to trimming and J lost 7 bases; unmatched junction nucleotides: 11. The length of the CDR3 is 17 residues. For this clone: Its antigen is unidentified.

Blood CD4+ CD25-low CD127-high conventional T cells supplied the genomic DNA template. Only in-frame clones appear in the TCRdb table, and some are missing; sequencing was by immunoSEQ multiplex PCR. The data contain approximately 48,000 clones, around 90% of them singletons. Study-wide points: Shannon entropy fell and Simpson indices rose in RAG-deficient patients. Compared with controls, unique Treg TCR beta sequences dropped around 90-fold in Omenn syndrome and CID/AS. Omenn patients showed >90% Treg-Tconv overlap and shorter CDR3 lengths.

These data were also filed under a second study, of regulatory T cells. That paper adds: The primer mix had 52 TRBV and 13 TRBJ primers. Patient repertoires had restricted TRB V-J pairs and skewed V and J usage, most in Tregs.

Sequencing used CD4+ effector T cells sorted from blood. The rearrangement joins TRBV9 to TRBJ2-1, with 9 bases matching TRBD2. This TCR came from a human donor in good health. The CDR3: CASSVGPSGTPTNEQFF. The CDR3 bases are TGTGCCAGCAGCGTAGGGCCTAGCGGGACCCCCACGAATGAGCAGTTCTTC.